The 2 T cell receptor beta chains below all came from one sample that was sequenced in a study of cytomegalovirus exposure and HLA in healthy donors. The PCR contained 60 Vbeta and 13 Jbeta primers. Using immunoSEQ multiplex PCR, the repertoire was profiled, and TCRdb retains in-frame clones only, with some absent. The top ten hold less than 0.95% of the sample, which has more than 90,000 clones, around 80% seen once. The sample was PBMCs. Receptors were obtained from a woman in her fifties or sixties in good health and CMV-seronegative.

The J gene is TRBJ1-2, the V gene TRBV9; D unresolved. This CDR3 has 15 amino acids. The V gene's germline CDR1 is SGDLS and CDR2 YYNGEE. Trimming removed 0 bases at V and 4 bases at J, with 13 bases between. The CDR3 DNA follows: TGTGCCAGCAGCGTAGCCGGGAGTTCTTTCTATGGCTACACCTTC. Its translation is CASSVAGSSFYGYTF.

The CDR3 region is CSASLGQMNTEAFF. In DNA form, the CDR3 reads TGCAGCGCTTCCTTGGGACAAATGAACACTGAAGCTTTCTTT. The chain couples TRBV29-1 to TRBJ1-1; the D gene is possibly TRBD1 (6 bases). Between the trimmed V and J ends, which lost 7 bases and 0 bases, there was a span of 15 bases. CDR3 length equals 14 residues. Germline V gene sequence: CDR1 SQVTM, CDR2 ANQGSEA.